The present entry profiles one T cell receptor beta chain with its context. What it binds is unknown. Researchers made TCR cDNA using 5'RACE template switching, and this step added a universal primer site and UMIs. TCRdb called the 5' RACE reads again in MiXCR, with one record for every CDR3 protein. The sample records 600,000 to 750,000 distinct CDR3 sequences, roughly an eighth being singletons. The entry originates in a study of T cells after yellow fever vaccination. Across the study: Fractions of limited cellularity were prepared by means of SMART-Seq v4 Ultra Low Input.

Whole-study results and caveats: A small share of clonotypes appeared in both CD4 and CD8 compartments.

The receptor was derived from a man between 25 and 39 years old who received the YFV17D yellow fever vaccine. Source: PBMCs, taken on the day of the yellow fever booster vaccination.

CDR3 in amino acids: CAISDPARAQETQYF. The CDR3 DNA is TGTGCCATCAGTGATCCGGCCCGGGCCCAAGAGACCCAGTACTTC. The chain employs TRBV10-3 and TRBJ2-5; D not resolved. CDR1 and CDR2 (germline): ENHRY, SYGVKD. This CDR3 comprises 15 residues. V was trimmed by 3 bases and J by 1 base, leaving 12 bases between them.